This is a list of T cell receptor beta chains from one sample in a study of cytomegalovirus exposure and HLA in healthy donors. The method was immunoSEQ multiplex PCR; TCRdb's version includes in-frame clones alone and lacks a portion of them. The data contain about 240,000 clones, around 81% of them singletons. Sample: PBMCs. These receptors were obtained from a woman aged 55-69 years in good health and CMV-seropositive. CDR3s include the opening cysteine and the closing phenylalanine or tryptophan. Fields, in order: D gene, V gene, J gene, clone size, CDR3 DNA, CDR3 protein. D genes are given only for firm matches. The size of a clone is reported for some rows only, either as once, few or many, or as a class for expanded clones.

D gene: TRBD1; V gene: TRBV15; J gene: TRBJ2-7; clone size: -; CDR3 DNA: TGTGCCACCGGAACAGGGGCATACGAGCAGTACTTC; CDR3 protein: CATGTGAYEQYF
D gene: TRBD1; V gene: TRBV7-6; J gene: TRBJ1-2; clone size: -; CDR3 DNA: TGTGCCAGCAGCTTAGGGACAGGGCACTATGGCTACACCTTC; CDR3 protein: CASSLGTGHYGYTF
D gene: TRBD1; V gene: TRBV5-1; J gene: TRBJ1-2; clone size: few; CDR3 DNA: TGCGCCAGCAGCCTGGACAGGGGGCAGGGTGGCTACACCTTC; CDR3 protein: CASSLDRGQGGYTF
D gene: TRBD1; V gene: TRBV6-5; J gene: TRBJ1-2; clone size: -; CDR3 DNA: TGTGCCAGCAGTTACGGGGACAGGGGGTACGGCTACACCTTC; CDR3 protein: CASSYGDRGYGYTF
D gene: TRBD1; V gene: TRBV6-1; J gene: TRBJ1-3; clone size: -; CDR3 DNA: TGTGCCAGCAGTGAAGCCGGGACAGTTGTAGGGAACACCATATATTTT; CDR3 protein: CASSEAGTVVGNTIYF
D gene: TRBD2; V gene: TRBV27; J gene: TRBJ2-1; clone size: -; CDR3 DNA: TGTGCCAGCAGGCCGCGGGAGGCATGGAGTGAGCAGTTCTTC; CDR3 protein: CASRPREAWSEQFF
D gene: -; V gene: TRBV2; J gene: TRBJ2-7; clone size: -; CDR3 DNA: TGTGCCAGCAGGGGGAGCTCCTACGAGCAGTACTTC; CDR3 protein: CASRGSSYEQYF
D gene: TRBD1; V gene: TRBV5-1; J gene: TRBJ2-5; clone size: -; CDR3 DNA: TGCGCCAGCAGCTTCCCCGACAGGGAGGAGACCCAGTACTTC; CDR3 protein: CASSFPDREETQYF
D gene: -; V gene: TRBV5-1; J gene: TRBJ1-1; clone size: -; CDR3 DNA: TGCGCCAGCAGCTTGGGGGCAGGGGAAAGCACTGAAGCTTTCTTT; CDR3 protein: CASSLGAGESTEAFF
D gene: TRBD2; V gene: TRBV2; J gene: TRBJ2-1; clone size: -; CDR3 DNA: TGTGCCAGCAGTGGCCTAGCGGGAGTTATCAATGAGCAGTTCTTC; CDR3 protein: CASSGLAGVINEQFF
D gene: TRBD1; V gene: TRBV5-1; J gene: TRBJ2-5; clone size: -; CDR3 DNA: TGCGCCAGCAGCGCCTCCGGGACAGGGGTTCGGGAGACCCAGTACTTC; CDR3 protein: CASSASGTGVRETQYF